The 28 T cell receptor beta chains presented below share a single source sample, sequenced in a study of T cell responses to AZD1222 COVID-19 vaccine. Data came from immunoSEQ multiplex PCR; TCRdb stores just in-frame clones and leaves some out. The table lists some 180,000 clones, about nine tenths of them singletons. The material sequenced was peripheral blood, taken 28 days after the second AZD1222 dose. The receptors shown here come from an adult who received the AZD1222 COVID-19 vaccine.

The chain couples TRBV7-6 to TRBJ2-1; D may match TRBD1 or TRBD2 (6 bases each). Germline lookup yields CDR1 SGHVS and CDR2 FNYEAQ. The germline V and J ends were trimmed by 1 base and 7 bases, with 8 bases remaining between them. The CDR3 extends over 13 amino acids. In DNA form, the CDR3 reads TGTGCCAGCAGCTTAGGAGGGGGGAATGAGCAGTTCTTC. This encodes CASSLGGGNEQFF.

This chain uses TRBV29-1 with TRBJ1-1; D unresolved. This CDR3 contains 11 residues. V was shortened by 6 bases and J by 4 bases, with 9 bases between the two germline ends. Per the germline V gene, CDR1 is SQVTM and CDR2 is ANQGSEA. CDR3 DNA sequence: TGCAGCGTACCGGGGTTCACTGAAGCTTTCTTT. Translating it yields CSVPGFTEAFF.

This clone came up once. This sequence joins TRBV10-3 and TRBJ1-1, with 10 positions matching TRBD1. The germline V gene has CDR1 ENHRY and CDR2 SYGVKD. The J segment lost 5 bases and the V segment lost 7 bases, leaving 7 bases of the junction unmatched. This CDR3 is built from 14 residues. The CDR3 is CAITIGTGETEAFF. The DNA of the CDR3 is TGTGCCATCACCATCGGGACAGGGGAGACTGAAGCTTTCTTT.

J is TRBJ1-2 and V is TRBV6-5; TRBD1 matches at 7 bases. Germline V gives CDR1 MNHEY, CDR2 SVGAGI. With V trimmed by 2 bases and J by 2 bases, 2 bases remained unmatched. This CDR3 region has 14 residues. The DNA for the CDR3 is TGTGCCAGCAGTTACCTGACAGGGAACTATGGCTACACCTTC. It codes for CASSYLTGNYGYTF.

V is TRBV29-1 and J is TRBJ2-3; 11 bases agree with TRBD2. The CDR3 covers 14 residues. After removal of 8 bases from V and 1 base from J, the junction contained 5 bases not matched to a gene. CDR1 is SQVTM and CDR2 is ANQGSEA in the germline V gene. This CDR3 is CSPKLAGGTDTQYF. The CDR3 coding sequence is TGCAGCCCTAAACTAGCGGGAGGCACAGATACGCAGTATTTT.

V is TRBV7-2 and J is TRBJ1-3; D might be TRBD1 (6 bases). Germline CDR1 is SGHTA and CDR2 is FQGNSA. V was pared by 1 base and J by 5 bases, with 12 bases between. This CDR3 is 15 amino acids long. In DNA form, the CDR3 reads TGTGCCAGCAGCTTAGAGGGAGGGGGGCGAAACACCATATATTTT. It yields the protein CASSLEGGGRNTIYF.

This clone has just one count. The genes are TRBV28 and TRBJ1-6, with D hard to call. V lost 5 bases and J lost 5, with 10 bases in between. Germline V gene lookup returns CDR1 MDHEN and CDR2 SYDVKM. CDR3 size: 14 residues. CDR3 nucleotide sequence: TGTGCCAGCAGTATACAGCCTGATAATTCACCCCTCCACTTT. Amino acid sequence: CASSIQPDNSPLHF.

CDR3 sequence reads: CASSQAGQSYGYTF. Written as DNA, the CDR3 is TGCGCCAGCAGCCAGGCGGGACAGAGCTATGGCTACACCTTC. The gene calls are TRBV4-3 and TRBJ1-2, with 7 bases matching TRBD1. Germline V CDR1 and CDR2: LGHNA, YSLEER. The CDR3 runs to 14 residues. J lost 4 bases, V lost 3 bases, and 5 bases had no gene match.

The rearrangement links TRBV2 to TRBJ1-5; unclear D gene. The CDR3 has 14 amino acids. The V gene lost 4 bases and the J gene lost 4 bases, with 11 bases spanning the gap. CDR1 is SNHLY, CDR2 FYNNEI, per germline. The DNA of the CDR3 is TGTGCCAGCAGTGGGTCTGACATGAATCAGCCCCAGCATTTT. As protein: CASSGSDMNQPQHF.

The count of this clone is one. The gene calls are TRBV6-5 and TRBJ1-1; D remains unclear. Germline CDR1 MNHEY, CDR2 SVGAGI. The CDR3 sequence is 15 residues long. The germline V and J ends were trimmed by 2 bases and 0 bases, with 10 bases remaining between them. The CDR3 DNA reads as TGTGCCAGCAGTTACGGGCAGGAGTTGAACACTGAAGCTTTCTTT. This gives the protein CASSYGQELNTEAFF.

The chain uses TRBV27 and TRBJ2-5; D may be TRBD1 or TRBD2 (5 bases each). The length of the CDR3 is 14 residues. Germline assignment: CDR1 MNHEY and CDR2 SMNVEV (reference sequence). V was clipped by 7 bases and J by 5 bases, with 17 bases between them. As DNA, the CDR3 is TGTGCCAGCACTAACCTAAGGGGACGGGAGACCCAGTACTTC. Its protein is CASTNLRGRETQYF.

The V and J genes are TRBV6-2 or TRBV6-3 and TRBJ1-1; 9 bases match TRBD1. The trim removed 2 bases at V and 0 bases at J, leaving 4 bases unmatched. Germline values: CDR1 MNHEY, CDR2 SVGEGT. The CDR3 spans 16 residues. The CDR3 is CASSYRTGAVNTEAFF. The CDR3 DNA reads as TGTGCCAGCAGTTACCGGACAGGGGCGGTGAACACTGAAGCTTTCTTT.

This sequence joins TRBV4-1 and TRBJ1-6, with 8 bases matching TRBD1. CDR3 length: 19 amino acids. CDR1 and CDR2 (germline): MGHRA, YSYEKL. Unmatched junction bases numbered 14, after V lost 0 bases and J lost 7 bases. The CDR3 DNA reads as TGCGCCAGCAGCCAAGAAGACAGGGGATGGAACTCCCGCAATTCACCCCTCCACTTT. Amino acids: CASSQEDRGWNSRNSPLHF.

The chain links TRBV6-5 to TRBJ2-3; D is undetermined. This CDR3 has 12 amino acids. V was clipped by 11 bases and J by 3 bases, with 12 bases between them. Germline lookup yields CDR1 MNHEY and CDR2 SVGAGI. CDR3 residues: CAAALHTDTQYF. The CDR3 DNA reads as TGTGCCGCGGCTCTCCATACAGATACGCAGTATTTT.

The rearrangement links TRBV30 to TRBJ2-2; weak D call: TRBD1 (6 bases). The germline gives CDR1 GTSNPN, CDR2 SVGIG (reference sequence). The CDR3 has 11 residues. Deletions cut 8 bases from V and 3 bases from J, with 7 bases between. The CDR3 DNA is TGTGCCCAGGGGCACACCGGGGAGCTGTTTTTT. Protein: CAQGHTGELFF.

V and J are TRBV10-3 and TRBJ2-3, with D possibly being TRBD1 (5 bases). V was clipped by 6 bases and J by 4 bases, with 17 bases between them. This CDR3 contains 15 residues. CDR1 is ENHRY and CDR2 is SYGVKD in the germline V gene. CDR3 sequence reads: CAISSPRQSADTQYF. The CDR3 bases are TGTGCCATCAGCTCCCCTAGACAGTCGGCAGATACGCAGTATTTT.

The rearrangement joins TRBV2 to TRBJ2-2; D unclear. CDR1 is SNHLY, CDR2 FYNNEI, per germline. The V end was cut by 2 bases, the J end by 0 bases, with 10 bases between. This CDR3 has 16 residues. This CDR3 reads CASSEYRSANTGELFF. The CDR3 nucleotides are TGTGCCAGCAGTGAATATCGGTCAGCGAACACCGGGGAGCTGTTTTTT.

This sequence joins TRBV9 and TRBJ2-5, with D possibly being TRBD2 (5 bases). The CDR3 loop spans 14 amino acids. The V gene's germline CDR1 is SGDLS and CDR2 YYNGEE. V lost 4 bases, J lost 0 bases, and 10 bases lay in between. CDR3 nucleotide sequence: TGTGCCAGCAGCATTACGGGGTACCAAGAGACCCAGTACTTC. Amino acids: CASSITGYQETQYF.

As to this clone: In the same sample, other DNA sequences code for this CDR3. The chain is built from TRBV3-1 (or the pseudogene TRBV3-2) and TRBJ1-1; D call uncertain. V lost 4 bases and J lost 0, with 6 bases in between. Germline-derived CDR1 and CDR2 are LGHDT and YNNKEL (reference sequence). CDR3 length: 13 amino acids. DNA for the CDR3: TGTGCCAGCAGCCCAACCTTGAACACTGAAGCTTTCTTT. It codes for CASSPTLNTEAFF.

The chain's CDR3 is CATSDGGRETQYF. CDR3 bases: TGTGCCACCAGTGACGGGGGCCGAGAGACCCAGTACTTC. J is TRBJ2-5 and V is TRBV24-1; tentatively, D is TRBD1 or TRBD2 (6 bases each). This CDR3 is 13 amino acids long. CDR1 and CDR2 from the germline V gene are KGHDR and SFDVKD. V lost 4 bases, J lost 4 bases, and 9 bases lay in between.

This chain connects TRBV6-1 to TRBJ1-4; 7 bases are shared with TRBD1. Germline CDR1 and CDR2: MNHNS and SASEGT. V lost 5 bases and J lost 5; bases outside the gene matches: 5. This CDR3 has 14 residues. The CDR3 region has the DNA TGTGCCAGCAGTCTACGGGACAGCAATGAAAAACTGTTTTTT. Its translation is CASSLRDSNEKLFF.

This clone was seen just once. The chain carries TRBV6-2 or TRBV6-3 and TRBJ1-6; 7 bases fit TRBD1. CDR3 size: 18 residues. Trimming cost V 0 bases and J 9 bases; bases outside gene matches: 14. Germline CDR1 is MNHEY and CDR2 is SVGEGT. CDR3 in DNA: TGTGCCAGCAGTTACTCGACTCACCGACAGGGAGGAAGTTCACCCCTCCACTTT. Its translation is CASSYSTHRQGGSSPLHF.

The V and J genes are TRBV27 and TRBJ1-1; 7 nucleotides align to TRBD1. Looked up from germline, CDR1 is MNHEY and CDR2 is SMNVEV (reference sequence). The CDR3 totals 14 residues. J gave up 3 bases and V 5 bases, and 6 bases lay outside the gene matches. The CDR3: CASSRNRGDTEAFF. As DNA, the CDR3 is TGTGCCAGCAGTCGGAACAGGGGCGACACTGAAGCTTTCTTT.

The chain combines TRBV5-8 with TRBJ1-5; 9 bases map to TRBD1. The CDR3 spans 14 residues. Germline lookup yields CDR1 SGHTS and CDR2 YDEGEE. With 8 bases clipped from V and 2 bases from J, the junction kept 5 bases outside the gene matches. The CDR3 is CASTGGWGNQPQHF. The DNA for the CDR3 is TGTGCCAGTACAGGGGGCTGGGGCAATCAGCCCCAGCATTTT.

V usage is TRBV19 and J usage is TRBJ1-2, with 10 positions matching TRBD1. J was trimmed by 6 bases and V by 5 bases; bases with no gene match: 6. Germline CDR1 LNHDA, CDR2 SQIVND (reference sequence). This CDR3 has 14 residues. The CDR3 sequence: CASSSGTGEDGYTF. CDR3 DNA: TGTGCCAGTAGTTCCGGGACAGGGGAGGATGGCTACACCTTC.

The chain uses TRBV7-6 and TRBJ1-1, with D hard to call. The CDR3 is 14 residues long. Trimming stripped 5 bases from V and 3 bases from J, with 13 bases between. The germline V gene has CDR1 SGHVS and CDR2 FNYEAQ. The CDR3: CASSELTGDTEAFF. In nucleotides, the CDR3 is TGTGCCAGCAGCGAACTCACGGGAGACACTGAAGCTTTCTTT.

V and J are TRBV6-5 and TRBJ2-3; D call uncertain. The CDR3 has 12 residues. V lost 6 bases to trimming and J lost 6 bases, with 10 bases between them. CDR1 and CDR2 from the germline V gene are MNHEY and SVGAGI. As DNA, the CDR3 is TGTGCCAGCAGACCTTCTGGGGATACGCAGTATTTT. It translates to CASRPSGDTQYF.

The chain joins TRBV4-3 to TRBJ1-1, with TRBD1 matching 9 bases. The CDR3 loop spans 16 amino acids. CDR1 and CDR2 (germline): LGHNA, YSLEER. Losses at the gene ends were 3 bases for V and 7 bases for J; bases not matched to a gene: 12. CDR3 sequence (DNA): TGCGCCAGCAGCCAGCAAATCCGGGACAGGGCGGATGAAGCTTTCTTT. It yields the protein CASSQQIRDRADEAFF.